This entry lists 15 T cell receptor beta chains sequenced from one sample in a study of graft-versus-host responses after intestinal transplantation. Their antigen targets remain unknown. TCRdb's table, derived via immunoSEQ multiplex PCR, lists solely in-frame clones and lacks some. This sample yields some 76,000 clones, of which around 90% are seen a single time; approximately 8% belongs to the top ten. Sample: unstimulated CD8+ T cells sorted from spleen or lymph node cells, taken before transplant. The receptors originated from a human donor who was the organ donor for an intestinal transplant.

The chain couples TRBV27 to TRBJ2-1; D is possibly TRBD2 (7 bases). The V gene lost 6 bases and the J gene lost 8 bases, with 14 bases spanning the gap. The CDR3 totals 13 residues. Germline V gene data show CDR1 as MNHEY and CDR2 as SMNVEV (reference sequence). CDR3 loop: CASRGQGGDEQFF. In nucleotides, the CDR3 is TGTGCCAGCAGGGGACAAGGGGGGGATGAGCAGTTCTTC.

The chain uses TRBV6-1 and TRBJ2-3; D is undetermined. The germline V gene has CDR1 MNHNS and CDR2 SASEGT. The ends were cut back, 8 bases at V and 11 bases at J, with 14 bases in the middle. This CDR3 has 11 amino acids. The chain's CDR3 is CASFIGMEQYF. Here the CDR3 DNA reads TGTGCCAGCTTTATAGGCATGGAGCAGTATTTT.

The chain links TRBV7-2 to TRBJ2-7; D not certain. Between the trimmed V and J ends, which lost 3 bases and 4 bases, there was a span of 19 bases. The germline gives CDR1 SGHTA, CDR2 FQGNSA. CDR3 length: 16 amino acids. CDR3 in DNA: TGTGCCAGCAGCTTTGAGGTCTATACCGACCTGTACGAGCAGTACTTC. Its translation is CASSFEVYTDLYEQYF.

The rearrangement joins TRBV13 to TRBJ2-7; possible D gene TRBD1, 6 bases. Germline V gene lookup returns CDR1 PRHDT and CDR2 FYEKMQ (reference sequence). Trimming shortened V by 4 bases and J by 6 bases, and 10 bases separated the two germline ends. The CDR3 covers 12 residues. CDR3 amino acids: CASSYGQREQYF. The CDR3 DNA reads as TGTGCCAGCAGCTATGGACAGCGCGAGCAGTACTTC.

This clone occurred once. The chain uses TRBV30 and TRBJ2-5, with D possibly TRBD2 on 6 matching bases. The CDR3 has 17 amino acids. Germline V lookup: CDR1 GTSNPN, CDR2 SVGIG (reference sequence). Trimming shortened V by 1 base and J by 3 bases, and 21 bases separated the two germline ends. CDR3 bases: TGTGCCTGGAGTGGGAATCAGTACCGGGACTTCGAAGAGACCCAGTACTTC. Translated: CAWSGNQYRDFEETQYF.

This clone was detected a few times. The chain has TRBV5-4 and TRBJ2-2; D not resolved. V lost 1 base, J lost 4 bases, and 8 bases lay in between. This CDR3 contains 14 residues. Germline V gene lookup returns CDR1 SGHNT and CDR2 YYREEE (reference sequence). CDR3 DNA: TGTGCCAGCAGCTTGATACAGAGCACCGGGGAGCTGTTTTTT. Its translation is CASSLIQSTGELFF.

The V gene is TRBV2, the J gene TRBJ1-2; D gene ambiguous. CDR1 is SNHLY and CDR2 is FYNNEI in the germline V gene. The CDR3 length is 14 residues. The germline V and J ends were trimmed by 2 bases and 6 bases, with 13 bases remaining between them. The CDR3 nucleotides are TGTGCCAGCAGTGAACGGGGTGCCACTGATGGCTACACCTTC. Translating gives CASSERGATDGYTF.

V usage is TRBV5-4 and J usage is TRBJ2-5, with D perhaps matching TRBD1 (5 bases). Germline V gene lookup returns CDR1 SGHNT and CDR2 YYREEE (reference sequence). The CDR3 consists of 14 residues. With 3 bases removed from V and 2 bases from J, the gap between germline ends came to 11 bases. In DNA form, the CDR3 reads TGTGCCAGCAGCTCAGGCAGGGAACAAGAGACCCAGTACTTC. Residues: CASSSGREQETQYF.

V is TRBV27 and J is TRBJ1-1; D gene uncertain. Deletions cut 2 bases from V and 5 bases from J, with 6 bases between. Germline CDR1 MNHEY, CDR2 SMNVEV (reference sequence). The CDR3 loop spans 12 amino acids. The CDR3 region has the DNA TGTGCCAGCAGTTTAGGGCAGACTGAAGCTTTCTTT. It encodes CASSLGQTEAFF.

The chain is built from TRBV27 and TRBJ1-6; 9 bases fit TRBD1. Unmatched junction bases numbered 9, after V lost 4 bases and J lost 14 bases. CDR3 length: 14 residues. Germline V CDR1 and CDR2: MNHEY, SMNVEV (reference sequence). CDR3 nucleotides: TGTGCCAGCAGTTATCCGGGACAGGGATTTGCCCTCCACTTT. Its translation: CASSYPGQGFALHF.

The V gene is TRBV30, the J gene TRBJ1-6; 8 bases align to TRBD1. Germline V gives CDR1 GTSNPN, CDR2 SVGIG (reference sequence). J gave up 0 bases and V 1 base, and 8 bases lay outside the gene matches. The CDR3 has 18 residues. The CDR3, as DNA: TGTGCCTGGAGTGCCCACAGGGGGTTCAGCTCCTATAATTCACCCCTCCACTTT. Protein product: CAWSAHRGFSSYNSPLHF.

The V gene is TRBV9, the J gene TRBJ1-6, with D possibly TRBD1 on 6 matching bases. Between the trimmed V and J ends, which lost 3 bases and 7 bases, there was a span of 17 bases. Germline V gene sequence: CDR1 SGDLS, CDR2 YYNGEE. CDR3 size: 16 residues. In nucleotides, the CDR3 is TGTGCCAGCAGCGCCTCGGCGGGACAACTAAATTCACCCCTCCACTTT. Residues: CASSASAGQLNSPLHF.

The V gene is TRBV6-6, the J gene TRBJ2-2; weak D call: TRBD1 (6 bases). Trimming shortened V by 4 bases and J by 5 bases, and 14 bases separated the two germline ends. Germline loops: CDR1 MNHNY, CDR2 SVGAGI (reference sequence). CDR3 length: 15 residues. The CDR3 loop reads CASSWNLQGTGELFF. In nucleotides, the CDR3 is TGTGCCAGCAGTTGGAACTTACAGGGAACCGGGGAGCTGTTTTTT.

V usage is TRBV7-6 and J usage is TRBJ2-1; possibly TRBD2 for D (6 bases). The CDR3 is 12 amino acids. V was shortened by 9 bases and J by 5 bases, with 11 bases between the two germline ends. CDR1 SGHVS and CDR2 FNYEAQ come from the germline V gene. The CDR3 coding sequence is TGTGCCAGTTCCCAGCGGGACAATGAGCAGTTCTTC. Translation gives CASSQRDNEQFF.

The gene calls are TRBV7-9 and TRBJ2-3; the D gene could be TRBD1 or TRBD2 (6 bases each). This CDR3 has 13 amino acids. The ends were cut back, 6 bases at V and 2 bases at J, with 9 bases in the middle. Germline-derived CDR1 and CDR2 are SEHNR and FQNEAQ (reference sequence). Here the CDR3 reads CASRSGATDTQYF. The CDR3 nucleotides read TGTGCCAGCAGGTCGGGGGCCACAGATACGCAGTATTTT.